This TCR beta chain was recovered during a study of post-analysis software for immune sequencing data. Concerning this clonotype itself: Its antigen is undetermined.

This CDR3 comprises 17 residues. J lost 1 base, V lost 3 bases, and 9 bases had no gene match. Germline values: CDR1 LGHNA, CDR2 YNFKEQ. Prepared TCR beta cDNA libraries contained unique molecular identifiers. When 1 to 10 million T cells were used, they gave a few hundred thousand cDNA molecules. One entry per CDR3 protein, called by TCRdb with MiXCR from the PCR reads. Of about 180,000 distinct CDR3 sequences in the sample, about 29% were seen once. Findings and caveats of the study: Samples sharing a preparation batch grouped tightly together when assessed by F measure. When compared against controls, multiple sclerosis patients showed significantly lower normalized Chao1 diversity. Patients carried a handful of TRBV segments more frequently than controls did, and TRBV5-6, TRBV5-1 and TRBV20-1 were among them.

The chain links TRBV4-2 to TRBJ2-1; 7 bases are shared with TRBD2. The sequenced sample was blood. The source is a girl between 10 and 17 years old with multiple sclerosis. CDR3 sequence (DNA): TGTGCCAGCAGCCATCCTACTAGCGCCGGATCCTACAATGAGCAGTTCTTC. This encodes CASSHPTSAGSYNEQFF.